This passage covers 14 T cell receptor beta chains from one sample sequenced in a study of shared T cell receptors in the human thymus. The method was immunoSEQ multiplex PCR; TCRdb's version includes in-frame clones alone and lacks a portion of them. The table has roughly 700,000 clones, 88% seen once. This same sample was also part of a study on human thymus T cells.

Material for sequencing was thymocytes. The receptors were sampled from a boy in the first two years of life with a congenital heart defect.

The CDR3 coding sequence is TGCGCCAGCACTAAACGCTATGTGGGACTCGGGTCGGGCAATGAGCAGTTCTTC. Protein sequence: CASTKRYVGLGSGNEQFF. The gene calls are TRBV5-1 and TRBJ2-1, with D perhaps matching TRBD2 (6 bases). The CDR3 totals 18 residues. Germline lookup yields CDR1 SGHRS and CDR2 YFSETQ. V lost 6 bases and J 6 bases, leaving 28 bases between the germline ends. Together with reference TRBV5-1 and TRBJ2-1, the CDR3 gives the full variable domain: KAGVTQTPRYLIKTRGQQVTLSCSPISGHRSVSWYQQTPGQGLQFLFEYFSETQRNKGNFPGRFSGRQFSNSRSEMNVSTLELGDSALYLCASTKRYVGLGSGNEQFFGPGTRLTVL.

This clone appeared a single time. This sequence joins TRBV5-6 and TRBJ1-3; TRBD1 matches 7 bases. The CDR3 is 17 residues long. V shed 2 bases and J 1 base; nucleotides not matched to a gene: 9. The germline CDR1 and CDR2 sequences are SGHDT and YYEEEE. In DNA form, the CDR3 reads TGTGCCAGCAGCTTAAAGGACAGGAAAACGTCTGGAAACACCATATATTTT. Its protein is CASSLKDRKTSGNTIYF.

There are a few counts of this clone. V is TRBV29-1 and J is TRBJ2-5, with 7 bases identical to TRBD2. V trimming: 3 bases; J trimming: 3 bases; junction bases outside the gene matches: 13. This CDR3 has 16 amino acids. Germline assignment: CDR1 SQVTM and CDR2 ANQGSEA. CDR3 sequence reads: CSVDGRLGAGKETQYF. The DNA of the CDR3 is TGCAGCGTTGACGGGAGACTGGGAGCGGGAAAAGAGACCCAGTACTTC.

The rearrangement joins TRBV4-3 to TRBJ2-1; 10 bases agree with TRBD2. Germline lookup yields CDR1 LGHNA and CDR2 YSLEER. J was trimmed by 0 bases and V by 4 bases; bases with no gene match: 12. This CDR3 is built from 19 residues. The CDR3 bases are TGCGCCAGCAGCCCGCGGGCTAGCGGGAGACTGGGCTCCTACAATGAGCAGTTCTTC. As protein: CASSPRASGRLGSYNEQFF.

This chain connects TRBV6-1 to TRBJ2-1, with TRBD1 identical over 7 bases. The V segment lost 6 bases and the J segment 7 bases; nucleotides outside the gene matches: 6. Germline lookup yields CDR1 MNHNS and CDR2 SASEGT. The CDR3 is 13 amino acids. CDR3: CASSHTGVNEQFF. CDR3 coding DNA: TGTGCCAGCAGCCATACAGGGGTGAATGAGCAGTTCTTC.

A note on this clone: The same CDR3 is also encoded by other DNA sequences in this sample. This rearrangement joins TRBV18 to TRBJ2-7; 8 bases align to TRBD1. In germline, CDR1 is KGHSH, CDR2 LQKENI. Germline trimming cut 2 bases from V and 2 bases from J; bases unmatched to any gene: 5. The CDR3 loop spans 15 amino acids. CDR3 DNA: TGTGCCAGCTCACCAACTGGGACAGGTCCCTACGAGCAGTACTTC. Its protein is CASSPTGTGPYEQYF.

The gene calls are TRBV2 and TRBJ2-7; maybe TRBD1 (6 bases). Germline-derived CDR1 and CDR2 are SNHLY and FYNNEI. This CDR3 is 14 amino acids long. The germline V and J ends were trimmed by 7 bases and 3 bases, with 16 bases remaining between them. CDR3 loop: CASTQAGAGYEQYF. The CDR3 DNA follows: TGTGCCAGCACCCAGGCAGGGGCCGGCTACGAGCAGTACTTC.

CDR3 DNA: TGTGCCAGTAGTATCGGTAGGGGACAGGGCGACAATCAGCCCCAGCATTTT. Translating it yields CASSIGRGQGDNQPQHF. The chain recombines TRBV19 with TRBJ1-5; 9 bases line up with TRBD1. CDR3 size: 17 residues. Trimming cost V 3 bases and J 3 bases; bases outside gene matches: 9. In germline, CDR1 is LNHDA, CDR2 SQIVND (reference sequence).

The J gene is TRBJ2-7, the V gene TRBV10-3, with D uncertain. CDR1 is ENHRY and CDR2 is SYGVKD in the germline V gene. The ends were cut back, 1 base at V and 7 bases at J, with 5 bases in the middle. CDR3 length: 11 amino acids. This CDR3 reads CAISEFPEQYF. The CDR3 nucleotides read TGTGCCATCAGTGAGTTCCCGGAGCAGTACTTC.

The chain uses TRBV30 and TRBJ2-1; D unresolved. The CDR3 consists of 12 residues. The ends were cut back, 7 bases at V and 4 bases at J, with 11 bases in the middle. The V gene's germline CDR1 is GTSNPN and CDR2 SVGIG (reference sequence). The CDR3 bases are TGTGCCTCTCTCAGGTGGTACAATGAGCAGTTCTTC. Protein: CASLRWYNEQFF.

V and J are TRBV14 and TRBJ2-7; TRBD2 aligns across 11 bases. CDR3 length: 16 residues. Per germline, CDR1 SGHDN and CDR2 FVKESK. V was clipped by 3 bases and J by 7 bases; unmatched bases: 11. The CDR3 spells CASSHRLAGLSGEQYF. The CDR3 region has the DNA TGTGCCAGCAGCCATCGACTAGCGGGGCTCTCGGGAGAGCAGTACTTC.

The chain recombines TRBV6-5 with TRBJ1-5; 10 bases align to TRBD1. The germline V gene has CDR1 MNHEY and CDR2 SVGAGI. V shed 6 bases, J shed 3 bases, and the junction held 8 bases outside the gene matches. The CDR3 is 16 amino acids. The CDR3 DNA reads as TGTGCCAGCAGGTACCGGGACAGGGGAAACAATCAGCCCCAGCATTTT. Protein sequence: CASRYRDRGNNQPQHF.

J is TRBJ2-1 and V is TRBV11-1; D may be TRBD2 (6 bases). Trimming cost V 3 bases and J 7 bases, with 16 bases left between them. This CDR3 spans 15 amino acids. Germline V CDR1 and CDR2: SGHAT, FQDESV (reference sequence). CDR3 residues: CASSFRPAGLNEQFF. The CDR3 DNA is TGTGCCAGCAGCTTTCGACCTGCGGGACTTAATGAGCAGTTCTTC.

The chain combines TRBV5-4 with TRBJ2-7; D possibly corresponds to TRBD1 (6 bases). Per the germline V gene, CDR1 is SGHNT and CDR2 is YYREEE (reference sequence). The V and J ends lost 2 bases and 3 bases respectively, with 18 bases between them. The CDR3 covers 16 residues. CDR3 residues: CASSLTTRGQIYEQYF. For the CDR3, the DNA is TGTGCCAGCAGCTTAACTACGAGGGGACAAATCTACGAGCAGTACTTC.